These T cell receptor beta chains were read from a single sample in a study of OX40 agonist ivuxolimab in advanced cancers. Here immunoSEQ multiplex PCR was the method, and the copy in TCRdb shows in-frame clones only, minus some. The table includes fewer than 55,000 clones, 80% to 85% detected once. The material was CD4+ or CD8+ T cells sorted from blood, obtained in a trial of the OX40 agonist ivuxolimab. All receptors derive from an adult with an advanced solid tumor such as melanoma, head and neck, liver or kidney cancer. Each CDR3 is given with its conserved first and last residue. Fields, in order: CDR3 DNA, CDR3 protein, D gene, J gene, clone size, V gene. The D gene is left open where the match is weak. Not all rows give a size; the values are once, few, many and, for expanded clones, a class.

TGTGCCAGCAGCCAAGTGACTAGCGGAGTCCACAATGAGCAGTTCTTC	CASSQVTSGVHNEQFF	TRBD2	TRBJ2-1	-	TRBV14
TGCGCCAGCAGCCGAACAGGAGCTACGAAATTGAACACCGGGGAGCTGTTTTTT	CASSRTGATKLNTGELFF	-	TRBJ2-2	-	TRBV4-1
TGTGCCAGCAGCCGCGGACAGGGAGAGACCCAGTACTTC	CASSRGQGETQYF	TRBD1	TRBJ2-5	-	TRBV7-9
TGTGCCAGCAGTTATCTTGGACAGGGAGAAGCTTTCTTT	CASSYLGQGEAFF	TRBD1	TRBJ1-1	-	TRBV6-1
TGCGCCAGCAGCTTGGGACTAGAAGTAGGAGATACGCAGTATTTT	CASSLGLEVGDTQYF	-	TRBJ2-3	-	TRBV5-1
TGTGCCAGCAGTCCCCGAGTAGCGGGGATCCAAGAGACCCAGTACTTC	CASSPRVAGIQETQYF	TRBD2	TRBJ2-5	once	TRBV27
TGTGCCAGCAGCCGAGAAGGGGGCACTGAAGCTTTCTTT	CASSREGGTEAFF	-	TRBJ1-1	-	TRBV7-9
TGTGCCAGCAGTCGTGGGGGGGGACTGAACACTGAAGCTTTCTTT	CASSRGGGLNTEAFF	-	TRBJ1-1	-	TRBV25-1
TGTGCCAGTAGTATAGGAGGGCAGGGTGGGGCCAACGTCCTGACTTTC	CASSIGGQGGANVLTF	-	TRBJ2-6	-	TRBV19
TGTGCCAGCAGTCCCTGGGGGACTAGCGGGAGCGCATCCTACAATGAGCAGTTCTTC	CASSPWGTSGSASYNEQFF	TRBD2	TRBJ2-1	-	TRBV27
TGTGCCAGCAGCGTCCAGGAGAACACTGAAGCTTTCTTT	CASSVQENTEAFF	-	TRBJ1-1	-	TRBV9
TGTGCCAGCTCACCAAGGACAGGGGGCTATGGCTACACCTTC	CASSPRTGGYGYTF	TRBD1	TRBJ1-2	-	TRBV18
TGTGCCAGCAGTGACCGGGACGGCTTCCTAAGCAATCAGCCCCAGCATTTT	CASSDRDGFLSNQPQHF	-	TRBJ1-5	-	TRBV28
TGTGCCAGTAGCTCTAACCAGGGGGGGAATCAGCCCCAGCATTTT	CASSSNQGGNQPQHF	TRBD1	TRBJ1-5	-	TRBV19
TGCGCCAGCAGCTTGGAAGGGCCGGGGCTCTCTGGAAACACCATATATTTT	CASSLEGPGLSGNTIYF	-	TRBJ1-3	-	TRBV5-1
TGTGCCAGCAGTGATGGGCAGCCCCAGCATTTT	CASSDGQPQHF	-	TRBJ1-5	-	TRBV6-1
TGTGCCAGCAGCTTACGTAGGCAGGGACCCGAGACCCAGTACTTC	CASSLRRQGPETQYF	-	TRBJ2-5	-	TRBV7-2
TGTGCCAGCAAGGCTTCTGGGGCCAACGTCCTGACTTTC	CASKASGANVLTF	-	TRBJ2-6	-	TRBV27
TGTGCCAGCAAGACGACTGGTTCCTACGAGCAGTACTTC	CASKTTGSYEQYF	-	TRBJ2-7	few	TRBV28
TGCAGCGTTGTGAGAGGGGCCGAGCAGTACTTC	CSVVRGAEQYF	-	TRBJ2-7	-	TRBV29-1
TGTGCTAGTGGTTTGGGGGGACAGGGGAGTGAAGCTTTCTTT	CASGLGGQGSEAFF	TRBD1	TRBJ1-1	few	TRBV12-5
TGTGCCAGCAGGCCGCTCCAGGGAAATCAGCCCCAGCATTTT	CASRPLQGNQPQHF	-	TRBJ1-5	few	TRBV27
TGTGCCAGCAGTTTAGGACTAGCGGGGGCCGTTTTACCTTACAATGAGCAGTTCTTC	CASSLGLAGAVLPYNEQFF	TRBD2	TRBJ2-1	once	TRBV27
TGTGCCAGCAGTTCACGCCGGACGGAGGGGGAGACCCAGTACTTC	CASSSRRTEGETQYF	-	TRBJ2-5	-	TRBV28
TGCAGCGTTGAAGGACAGGGGAGCAATGAGCAGTTCTTC	CSVEGQGSNEQFF	TRBD1	TRBJ2-1	once	TRBV29-1
TGTGCCTGGAGTGTCCGAGAGACCCAGTACTTC	CAWSVRETQYF	-	TRBJ2-5	-	TRBV30
TGTGCCAGTAGTATAGGAAGAGAAAAACTGTTTTTT	CASSIGREKLFF	-	TRBJ1-4	-	TRBV19
TGCGCCAGCAGCTTGGCCGGGCAGGCCTATGGCTACACCTTC	CASSLAGQAYGYTF	-	TRBJ1-2	-	TRBV5-1
TGTGCCAGCAGCGCAAGGGACAGGGATTACGAGCAGTACTTC	CASSARDRDYEQYF	TRBD1	TRBJ2-7	-	TRBV9